The 15 T cell receptor beta chains given below trace back to one sample, sequenced in a study of T cell changes during pregnancy in multiple sclerosis. Some clones are missing from TCRdb's copy, which holds only in-frame ones; the method was immunoSEQ multiplex PCR. The sample carries about 48,000 clones, about 90% recorded once. The sequenced sample was CD4+ T cells from peripheral blood mononuclear cells, obtained in the third trimester of pregnancy. The receptors derive from a female donor with multiple sclerosis, enrolled in a pregnancy study.

The chain has TRBV7-3 and TRBJ2-2; unclear D gene. Between the trimmed V and J ends, which lost 5 bases and 0 bases, there was a span of 7 bases. The CDR3 runs to 14 residues. Germline V gene lookup returns CDR1 SGHTA and CDR2 FQGTGA. As DNA, the CDR3 is TGTGCCAGCAGCCCGCGTCCGAACACCGGGGAGCTGTTTTTT. It is translated as CASSPRPNTGELFF.

The chain is built from TRBV5-4 and TRBJ2-1, with 11 bases identical to TRBD2. Germline lookup yields CDR1 SGHNT and CDR2 YYREEE (reference sequence). CDR3 size: 17 residues. The junction had 5 bases not matched to a gene; V was cut back by 1 base and J by 2 bases. CDR3 coding DNA: TGTGCCAGCAGCTTGTCTAGCGGGGGGCTACCCTACAATGAGCAGTTCTTC. The encoded protein is CASSLSSGGLPYNEQFF.

The chain links TRBV2 to TRBJ2-1; TRBD2 matches at 9 bases. The CDR3 is made up of 15 amino acids. Trimming took 6 bases from V and 3 from J; bases not matched to a gene: 6. Germline CDR1 SNHLY, CDR2 FYNNEI. The CDR3 DNA reads as TGTGCCAGCAGCGAGGTAGCGGGGGTCTACAATGAGCAGTTCTTC. Protein sequence: CASSEVAGVYNEQFF.

The V gene is TRBV6-1, the J gene TRBJ1-1; D unclear. Germline V lookup: CDR1 MNHNS, CDR2 SASEGT. The CDR3 runs to 14 residues. Between the trimmed V and J ends, which lost 2 bases and 3 bases, there was a span of 10 bases. The CDR3 protein is CASSELFGDTEAFF. The CDR3 nucleotides read TGTGCCAGCAGTGAATTGTTCGGAGACACTGAAGCTTTCTTT.

This clone was counted once. V gene TRBV10-3 combines with J gene TRBJ1-1; 7 bases match TRBD1. The germline gives CDR1 ENHRY, CDR2 SYGVKD. The junction had 0 bases not matched to a gene; V was cut back by 5 bases and J by 3 bases. This CDR3 comprises 12 residues. This CDR3 reads CAISTGDTEAFF. The DNA for the CDR3 is TGTGCCATCAGTACAGGGGACACTGAAGCTTTCTTT.

The DNA of the CDR3 is TGTGCCAGCAGCTCCTTAAGGGGCAGGAACACTGAAGCTTTCTTT. Residues: CASSSLRGRNTEAFF. J is TRBJ1-1 and V is TRBV7-9, with TRBD1 as a possible D gene (5 bases). V lost 4 bases and J 1 base, leaving 13 bases between the germline ends. CDR1 and CDR2 (germline): SEHNR, FQNEAQ (reference sequence). This CDR3 is built from 15 residues.

V gene TRBV7-2 combines with J gene TRBJ2-2; D may be TRBD2 (5 bases). Germline CDR1 is SGHTA and CDR2 is FQGNSA. CDR3 length: 15 amino acids. V was trimmed by 0 bases and J by 6 bases, leaving 11 bases between them. CDR3 sequence (DNA): TGTGCCAGCAGCTTAGCGTCGGGGATGGCCGGGGAGCTGTTTTTT. It is translated as CASSLASGMAGELFF.

The chain links TRBV9 to TRBJ2-1, with 8 bases identical to TRBD2. CDR1 is SGDLS and CDR2 is YYNGEE in the germline V gene. This CDR3 is 17 amino acids long. After removal of 4 bases from V and 2 bases from J, the junction contained 11 bases not matched to a gene. The CDR3 coding sequence is TGTGCCAGCAGCCCCCAAGGCGGGGGGAGGACCTACAATGAGCAGTTCTTC. Its translation: CASSPQGGGRTYNEQFF.

This rearrangement joins TRBV7-6 to TRBJ2-1; D unresolved. Germline V gene lookup returns CDR1 SGHVS and CDR2 FNYEAQ. CDR3 length: 12 amino acids. Deletions cut 1 base from V and 6 bases from J, with 4 bases between. This chain's CDR3 is CASSLVLNEQFF. The DNA of the CDR3 is TGTGCCAGCAGCTTAGTACTCAATGAGCAGTTCTTC.

This sequence joins TRBV19 and TRBJ2-3, with 9 bases that match TRBD1. The CDR3 loop spans 18 amino acids. Germline V CDR1 and CDR2: LNHDA, SQIVND (reference sequence). V shed 1 base and J 4 bases; nucleotides not matched to a gene: 12. The CDR3 DNA reads as TGTGCCAGTAGTATAGTTGGAGGGGTGACAGGGGGAGCAGATACGCAGTATTTT. It specifies CASSIVGGVTGGADTQYF.

This chain links TRBV30 with TRBJ2-2; 11 positions agree with TRBD2. V gave up 2 bases and J gave up 0 bases; unmatched junction bases: 5. Per germline, CDR1 GTSNPN and CDR2 SVGIG (reference sequence). The CDR3 sequence is 17 residues long. The CDR3 sequence is CAWSRSSGGANTGELFF. The DNA of the CDR3 is TGTGCCTGGAGTAGGAGTAGCGGGGGGGCGAACACCGGGGAGCTGTTTTTT.

In this sample, this clone turned up a few times. The rearrangement uses TRBV6-5 and TRBJ1-3, with no clear D. The CDR3 is 13 amino acids. V was shortened by 0 bases and J by 3 bases, with 3 bases between the two germline ends. The germline V gene has CDR1 MNHEY and CDR2 SVGAGI. CDR3 sequence (DNA): TGTGCCAGCAGTTACTCGAGTGGAAACACCATATATTTT. This gives the protein CASSYSSGNTIYF.

The rearrangement uses TRBV7-9 and TRBJ2-3; 7 positions match TRBD2. With V trimmed by 5 bases and J by 3 bases, 8 bases remained unmatched. Germline V lookup: CDR1 SEHNR, CDR2 FQNEAQ (reference sequence). The CDR3 totals 15 residues. CDR3 region: CASSPRAGVTDTQYF. For the CDR3, the DNA is TGTGCCAGCAGCCCTCGGGCGGGGGTAACAGATACGCAGTATTTT.

The rearrangement links TRBV10-3 to TRBJ2-1; 12 bases fit TRBD2. V shed 0 bases, J shed 4 bases, and the junction held 1 base outside the gene matches. In germline, CDR1 is ENHRY, CDR2 SYGVKD. The CDR3 runs to 16 residues. The CDR3 coding sequence is TGTGCCATCAGTGAGTCGGGGACTAGCGGGTACAATGAGCAGTTCTTC. Its translation is CAISESGTSGYNEQFF.

The gene calls are TRBV2 and TRBJ2-7; D is perhaps TRBD1 (5 bases). The CDR3 runs to 15 residues. Germline V lookup: CDR1 SNHLY, CDR2 FYNNEI. V was cut by 0 bases and J by 5 bases, with 14 bases left in between. This CDR3 reads CASSEAQGARDEQYF. The CDR3 nucleotides read TGTGCCAGCAGTGAAGCGCAAGGGGCCAGGGACGAGCAGTACTTC.